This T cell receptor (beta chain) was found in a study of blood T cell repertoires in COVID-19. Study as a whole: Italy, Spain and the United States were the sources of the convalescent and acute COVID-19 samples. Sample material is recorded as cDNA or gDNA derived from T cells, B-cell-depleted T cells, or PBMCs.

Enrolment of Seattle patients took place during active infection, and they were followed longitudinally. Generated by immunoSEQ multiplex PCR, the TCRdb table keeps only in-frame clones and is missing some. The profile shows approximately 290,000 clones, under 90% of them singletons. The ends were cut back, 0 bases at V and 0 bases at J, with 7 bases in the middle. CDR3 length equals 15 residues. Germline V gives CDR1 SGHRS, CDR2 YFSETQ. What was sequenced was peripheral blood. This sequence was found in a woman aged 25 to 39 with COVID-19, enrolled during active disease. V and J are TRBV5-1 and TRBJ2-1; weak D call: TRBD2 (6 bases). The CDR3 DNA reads TGCGCCAGCAGCTTGGTCGGGAGCTCCTACAATGAGCAGTTCTTC. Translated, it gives CASSLVGSSYNEQFF.